One sample yielded the 27 T cell receptor beta chains listed below, sequenced in a study of blood T cell repertoires in COVID-19. Produced via immunoSEQ multiplex PCR; TCRdb's table is partial and in-frame only. The sample gives more than 70,000 clones, 88% of which show up once; around 9% is in the top ten. The sequenced material came from peripheral blood. These receptor sequences come from a human donor in a cohort sampled during active COVID-19.

The V call is TRBV29-1, the J call TRBJ2-1, with 9 nucleotides matching TRBD2. Germline CDR1 and CDR2: SQVTM and ANQGSEA. The CDR3 contains 13 residues. The CDR3 DNA follows: TGCAGTCTCAGCGGGGGGACGTACAATGAGCAGTTCTTC. It specifies CSLSGGTYNEQFF.

The chain has TRBV3-1 (or the pseudogene TRBV3-2) and TRBJ2-7; D perhaps matches TRBD2 (7 bases). CDR3 length: 15 residues. The germline gives CDR1 LGHDT, CDR2 YNNKEL (reference sequence). Trimming left V 0 bases short and J 4 bases short, with 13 bases between. The CDR3 sequence is CASSQDQAGQYEQYF. The CDR3 DNA reads TGTGCCAGCAGCCAAGATCAAGCGGGACAATACGAGCAGTACTTC.

The CDR3 nucleotides are TGCGCCAGCAGCCAAGCCGCTACAGGGGGCGAACAGCCCCAGCATTTT. As protein: CASSQAATGGEQPQHF. The chain employs TRBV4-1 and TRBJ1-5; 9 bases are a match to TRBD1. CDR3 length: 16 residues. Germline V gives CDR1 MGHRA, CDR2 YSYEKL. V gave up 1 base and J gave up 7 bases; unmatched junction bases: 8.

V and J are TRBV6-5 and TRBJ1-1; 7 nucleotides agree with TRBD1. The germline V gene has CDR1 MNHEY and CDR2 SVGAGI. V dropped 6 bases and J dropped 10; count of bases not matched to a gene: 14. CDR3 length: 14 residues. The CDR3 DNA follows: TGTGCCAGCAGCCTAAGTTGGACAGGCAACGGAGCTTTCTTT. Its protein is CASSLSWTGNGAFF.

The chain is built from TRBV5-6 and TRBJ1-4, with D maybe TRBD1 (5 bases). V was trimmed by 4 bases and J by 4 bases, leaving 8 bases between them. Looked up from germline, CDR1 is SGHDT and CDR2 is YYEEEE. This CDR3 comprises 13 residues. Here the CDR3 reads CASSPTVNEKLFF. CDR3 in DNA: TGTGCCAGCAGCCCGACAGTTAATGAAAAACTGTTTTTT.

The chain has TRBV24-1 and TRBJ2-5; no clear D. Trimming shortened V by 0 bases and J by 4 bases, and 8 bases separated the two germline ends. CDR1 KGHDR and CDR2 SFDVKD come from the germline V gene. This CDR3 region has 14 residues. The CDR3, as DNA: TGTGCCACCAGTGATTTGGGCCCCGTAGAGACCCAGTACTTC. This sequence encodes CATSDLGPVETQYF.

This chain joins TRBV14 and TRBJ2-7, with TRBD2 matching over 10 bases. J was trimmed by 5 bases and V by 5 bases; bases with no gene match: 12. CDR1 and CDR2 (germline): SGHDN, FVKESK. The CDR3 has 16 amino acids. Here the CDR3 DNA reads TGTGCCAGCAGCTCAAGTGCCAGCGGGAGGGTCCACGAGCAGTACTTC. Amino acids: CASSSSASGRVHEQYF. The variable domain in full, completed from reference TRBV14 and TRBJ2-7, reads EAGVTQFPSHSVIEKGQTVTLRCDPISGHDNLYWYRRVMGKEIKFLLHFVKESKQDESGMPNNRFLAERTGGTYSTLKVQPAELEDSGVYFCASSSSASGRVHEQYFGPGTRLTVT.

This rearrangement joins TRBV4-1 to TRBJ1-5; 7 positions agree with TRBD1. In germline, CDR1 is MGHRA, CDR2 YSYEKL. The CDR3 runs 19 residues. V lost 0 bases to trimming and J lost 5 bases; unmatched junction nucleotides: 16. The CDR3 sequence is CASSQDLSGRGIFDQPQHF. In DNA form, the CDR3 reads TGCGCCAGCAGCCAAGACTTGAGTGGCAGGGGGATCTTCGATCAGCCCCAGCATTTT.

In its sample, this clone was seen a few times. The genes are TRBV6-6 and TRBJ2-2; no clear D gene. The V gene lost 8 bases and the J gene lost 7 bases, with 8 bases spanning the gap. CDR1 and CDR2 from the germline V gene are MNHNY and SVGAGI (reference sequence). The CDR3 is made up of 11 amino acids. The CDR3 DNA is TGTGCCAGCGCCCTAAACGGGGAGCTGTTTTTT. Its protein product is CASALNGELFF.

The chain carries TRBV30 and TRBJ1-4, with TRBD1 matching over 8 bases. CDR1 GTSNPN and CDR2 SVGIG come from the germline V gene (reference sequence). The V gene end was trimmed by 2 bases and the J gene end by 3 bases; junction bases not matched to a gene: 2. The CDR3 runs to 14 residues. For the CDR3, the DNA is TGTGCCTGGAGTCAGGGGGCTGCTAATGAAAAACTGTTTTTT. Translated, it gives CAWSQGAANEKLFF. Using reference TRBV30 and TRBJ1-4 for the parts outside the CDR3, the full variable domain is SQTIHQWPATLVQPVGSPLSLECTVEGTSNPNLYWYRQAAGRGLQLLFYSVGIGQISSEVPQNLSASRPQDRQFILSSKKLLLSDSGFYLCAWSQGAANEKLFFGSGTQLSVL.

This clone has only one observation. J is TRBJ1-4 and V is TRBV27; 7 bases fit TRBD1. The V segment lost 0 bases and the J segment 6 bases; nucleotides outside the gene matches: 19. The germline V gene encodes CDR1 MNHEY and CDR2 SMNVEV (reference sequence). The length of the CDR3 is 20 residues. As DNA, the CDR3 is TGTGCCAGCAGTTTATCCCGACAGGGTCGTTTACTACTAACGGATGAAAAACTGTTTTTT. Its translation is CASSLSRQGRLLLTDEKLFF.

Details on this clone: It is likely a read error, because the conserved phenylalanine at the end of the CDR3 is missing. Because the CDR3's place on the DNA is in doubt, the DNA is left out and the CDR3 is given as listed by TCRdb. The genes are TRBV6-5 and TRBJ1-1; whether TRBD1, the table's D call, matches the DNA was not checked. Germline V gene data show CDR1 as MNHEY and CDR2 as SVGAGI. The CDR3 has 14 residues if both end residues are counted. The CDR3 loop is CASSYSSGQVIGAV.

The chain links TRBV2 to TRBJ2-4; weak D call: TRBD1 (6 bases). Trimming left V 5 bases short and J 7 bases short, with 21 bases between. Germline V CDR1 and CDR2: SNHLY, FYNNEI. The CDR3 totals 16 residues. For the CDR3, the DNA is TGTGCCAGCAGTACCCGGACAGCCCTGATGGGGAACATTCAGTACTTC. It is translated as CASSTRTALMGNIQYF.

V and J are TRBV19 and TRBJ1-1; D gene unclear. This CDR3 spans 14 amino acids. Germline V CDR1 and CDR2: LNHDA, SQIVND (reference sequence). Deletions cut 4 bases from V and 0 bases from J, with 9 bases between. The CDR3, as DNA: TGTGCCAGTAGTAACAGAGTCTTGAACACTGAAGCTTTCTTT. Its translation is CASSNRVLNTEAFF. The full variable domain, completed using reference TRBV19 and TRBJ1-1, is DGGITQSPKYLFRKEGQNVTLSCEQNLNHDAMYWYRQDPGQGLRLIYYSQIVNDFQKGDIAEGYSVSREKKESFPLTVTSAQKNPTAFYLCASSNRVLNTEAFFGQGTRLTVV.

This chain uses TRBV10-3 with TRBJ2-7; TRBD2 matches 9 bases. CDR1 and CDR2 from the germline V gene are ENHRY and SYGVKD. V shed 10 bases and J 2 bases; nucleotides not matched to a gene: 9. This CDR3 spans 14 amino acids. Here the CDR3 DNA reads TGTGCCACCCAGGCTAGCGGGACCGCCTACGAGCAGTACTTC. Translation: CATQASGTAYEQYF.

This sequence joins TRBV7-9 and TRBJ1-6; the D gene is possibly TRBD1 (5 bases). The germline gives CDR1 SEHNR, CDR2 FQNEAQ (reference sequence). Between the trimmed V and J ends, which lost 5 bases and 2 bases, there was a span of 13 bases. The CDR3 extends over 16 amino acids. The CDR3 coding sequence is TGTGCCAGCAGCCCCCGGGGGATTGCCTATAATTCACCCCTCCACTTT. Translated: CASSPRGIAYNSPLHF. Full variable domain (missing parts from reference TRBV7-9 and TRBJ1-6): DTGVSQNPRHKITKRGQNVTFRCDPISEHNRLYWYRQTLGQGPEFLTYFQNEAQLEKSRLLSDRFSAERPKGSFSTLEIQRTEQGDSAMYLCASSPRGIAYNSPLHFGNGTRLTVT.

With respect to this clone: Other DNA sequences from this sample encode an identical CDR3 as well. V and J are TRBV28 and TRBJ2-7; no firm D call. This CDR3 region has 10 residues. Germline lookup yields CDR1 MDHEN and CDR2 SYDVKM. Trimming removed 6 bases from V and 3 bases from J, with 3 bases in between. The CDR3 DNA reads TGTGCCAGCAGCCGCTACGAGCAGTACTTC. As protein: CASSRYEQYF. The full variable domain, its missing parts supplied by reference TRBV28 and TRBJ2-7, is DVKVTQSSRYLVKRTGEKVFLECVQDMDHENMFWYRQDPGLGLRLIYFSYDVKMKEKGDIPEGYSVSREKKERFSLILESASTNQTSMYLCASSRYEQYFGPGTRLTVT.

This clone has a handful of counts. The chain combines TRBV5-5 with TRBJ1-6; perhaps TRBD1 as D (6 bases). Germline V CDR1 and CDR2: SGHKS, YYEKEE (reference sequence). Trimming cost V 3 bases and J 4 bases, with 11 bases left between them. CDR3 length: 15 residues. The CDR3 DNA reads TGTGCCAGCAGCTCGTGGGGGCAATATAATTCACCCCTCCACTTT. Its protein is CASSSWGQYNSPLHF.

The chain recombines TRBV27 with TRBJ1-2; 10 nucleotides agree with TRBD1. The V gene end was trimmed by 6 bases and the J gene end by 6 bases; junction bases not matched to a gene: 7. This CDR3 has 14 residues. Per germline, CDR1 MNHEY and CDR2 SMNVEV (reference sequence). DNA for the CDR3: TGTGCCAGCAGGTCAGACAGGGGGCGACATGGCTACACCTTC. This encodes CASRSDRGRHGYTF.

CDR3 coding DNA: TGTGCCAGCTCACAAGGGGGGGCCGATCAGCCCCAGCATTTT. It translates to CASSQGGADQPQHF. The chain has TRBV18 and TRBJ1-5; maybe TRBD1 (6 bases). The CDR3 loop spans 14 amino acids. Trimming pared 4 bases from V and 5 bases from J, leaving 12 bases between. Per the germline V gene, CDR1 is KGHSH and CDR2 is LQKENI.

The chain has TRBV5-1 and TRBJ2-2; 8 nucleotides line up with TRBD1. There are 16 residues in the CDR3. V was pared by 0 bases and J by 2 bases, with 3 bases of the junction left unmatched. Germline V lookup: CDR1 SGHRS, CDR2 YFSETQ. CDR3 nucleotides: TGCGCCAGCAGCTTGGTCGACAGGGGCAACACCGGGGAGCTGTTTTTT. This codes for CASSLVDRGNTGELFF. The variable domain in full, completed from reference TRBV5-1 and TRBJ2-2, reads KAGVTQTPRYLIKTRGQQVTLSCSPISGHRSVSWYQQTPGQGLQFLFEYFSETQRNKGNFPGRFSGRQFSNSRSEMNVSTLELGDSALYLCASSLVDRGNTGELFFGEGSRLTVL.

The rearrangement uses TRBV4-2 and TRBJ1-2, with 8 bases fitting TRBD1. The germline V gene encodes CDR1 LGHNA and CDR2 YNFKEQ. V dropped 2 bases and J dropped 3; count of bases not matched to a gene: 8. The CDR3 sequence is 16 residues long. The CDR3 DNA reads as TGTGCCAGCAGCCAACCTACCGCGGACAGGGACTATGGCTACACCTTC. This translates into CASSQPTADRDYGYTF.

V is TRBV9 and J is TRBJ2-1, with a possible D match to TRBD2 (6 bases). The CDR3 is made up of 14 amino acids. Germline V gene sequence: CDR1 SGDLS, CDR2 YYNGEE. V was pared by 3 bases and J by 6 bases, with 13 bases between. The DNA of the CDR3 is TGTGCCAGCAGCGCCTCCCGGGGGATCAATGAGCAGTTCTTC. Translation gives CASSASRGINEQFF.

This chain connects TRBV19 to TRBJ1-1; TRBD1 might be the D (5 bases). The CDR3 extends over 14 amino acids. Germline lookup yields CDR1 LNHDA and CDR2 SQIVND (reference sequence). Trimming removed 7 bases at V and 4 bases at J, with 16 bases between. The CDR3 DNA sequence: TGTGCCAGTACTAATGTTCCCCAGGGCACTGAAGCTTTCTTT. Translated, it gives CASTNVPQGTEAFF.

The V call is TRBV4-1, the J call TRBJ2-1, with D possibly matching TRBD1 (6 bases). From germline, CDR1 is MGHRA and CDR2 YSYEKL. V was clipped by 0 bases and J by 3 bases, with 9 bases between them. The CDR3 length is 15 residues. The chain's CDR3 is CASSQDTGNYNEQFF. CDR3 in DNA: TGCGCCAGCAGCCAAGATACAGGGAACTACAATGAGCAGTTCTTC.

The rearrangement uses TRBV29-1 and TRBJ1-1, with 7 bases fitting TRBD1. V lost 2 bases and J lost 4; bases outside the gene matches: 4. The V gene's germline CDR1 is SQVTM and CDR2 ANQGSEA. This CDR3 has 13 residues. This CDR3 is CSVEHHRGTEAFF. In DNA, the CDR3 is TGCAGCGTTGAACATCACAGGGGCACTGAAGCTTTCTTT.

This chain joins TRBV7-6 and TRBJ2-1; 7 nucleotides match TRBD2. Germline assignment: CDR1 SGHVS and CDR2 FNYEAQ. The CDR3 runs to 15 residues. With 2 bases clipped from V and 6 bases from J, the junction kept 7 bases outside the gene matches. The CDR3 DNA reads TGTGCCAGCAGCTTATTCGATGGGACTACCAATGAGCAGTTCTTC. Amino acids: CASSLFDGTTNEQFF.